This T cell receptor beta chain was captured in a study of T cells in Graves' hyperthyroidism and ophthalmopathy. This clonotype was seen many times. This CDR3 comprises 13 residues. CDR1 and CDR2 from the germline V gene are DFQATT and SNEGSKA (reference sequence). Between the trimmed V and J ends, which lost 5 bases and 2 bases, there was a span of 12 bases. In the ophthalmopathy cohort, Clinical Activity Score was at least 3, NOSPECS grade at least 4, and duration under 3 months. The TCR beta CDR3 regions underwent amplification using RNA transcripts as the source. RT-PCR in the first round (using the HTBI primer set) targeted the TCR CDR3. MiXCR, run by TCRdb on the multiplex PCR reads, gives a single entry per CDR3 protein. Of around 290,000 distinct CDR3 sequences in the sample, about 15% were seen once.

The receptor was isolated from a woman between 55 and 75 years old with Graves' ophthalmopathy. Sequencing used blood. The rearrangement uses TRBV20-1 and TRBJ1-2; D is ambiguous. The CDR3 bases are TGCAGTGCTCGGACGGGCTTCAACTATGGCTACACCTTC. It yields the protein CSARTGFNYGYTF.